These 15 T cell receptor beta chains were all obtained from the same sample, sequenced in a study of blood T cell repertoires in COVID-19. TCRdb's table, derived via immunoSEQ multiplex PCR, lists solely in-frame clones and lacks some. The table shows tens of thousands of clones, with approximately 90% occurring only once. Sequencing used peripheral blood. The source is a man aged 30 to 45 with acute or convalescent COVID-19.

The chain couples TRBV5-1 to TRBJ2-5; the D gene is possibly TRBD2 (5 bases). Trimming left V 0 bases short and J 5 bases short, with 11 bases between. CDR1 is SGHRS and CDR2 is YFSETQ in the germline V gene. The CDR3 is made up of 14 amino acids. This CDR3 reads CASSLDTGGETQYF. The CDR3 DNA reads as TGCGCCAGCAGCTTGGACACCGGCGGGGAGACCCAGTACTTC. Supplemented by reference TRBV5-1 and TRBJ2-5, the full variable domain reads KAGVTQTPRYLIKTRGQQVTLSCSPISGHRSVSWYQQTPGQGLQFLFEYFSETQRNKGNFPGRFSGRQFSNSRSEMNVSTLELGDSALYLCASSLDTGGETQYFGPGTRLLVL.

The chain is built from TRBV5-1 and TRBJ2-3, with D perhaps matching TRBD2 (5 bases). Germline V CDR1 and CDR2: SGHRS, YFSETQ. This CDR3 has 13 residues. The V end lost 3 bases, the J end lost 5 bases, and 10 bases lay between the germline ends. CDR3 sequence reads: CASSSGSVDTQYF. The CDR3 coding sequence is TGCGCCAGCAGCTCGGGGAGTGTAGATACGCAGTATTTT.

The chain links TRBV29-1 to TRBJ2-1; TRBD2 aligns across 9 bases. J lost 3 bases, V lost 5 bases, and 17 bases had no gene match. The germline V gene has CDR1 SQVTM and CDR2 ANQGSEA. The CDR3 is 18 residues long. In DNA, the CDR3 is TGCAGCGTTTGGGGACAGATTAGCGGGAGCCGGGGCTACAATGAGCAGTTCTTC. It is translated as CSVWGQISGSRGYNEQFF.

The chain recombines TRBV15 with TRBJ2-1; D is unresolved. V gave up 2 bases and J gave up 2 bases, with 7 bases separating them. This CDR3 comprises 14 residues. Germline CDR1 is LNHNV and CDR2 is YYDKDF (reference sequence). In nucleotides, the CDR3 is TGTGCCACCAGCAGATATTCAGCCTACAATGAGCAGTTCTTC. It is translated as CATSRYSAYNEQFF.

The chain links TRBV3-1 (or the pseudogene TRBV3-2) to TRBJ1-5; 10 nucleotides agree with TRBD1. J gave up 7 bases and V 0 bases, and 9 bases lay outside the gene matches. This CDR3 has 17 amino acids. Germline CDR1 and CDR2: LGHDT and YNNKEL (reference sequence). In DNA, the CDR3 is TGTGCCAGCAGCCAAGACCAACCGACAGGGGGCTGGCAGCCCCAGCATTTT. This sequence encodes CASSQDQPTGGWQPQHF.

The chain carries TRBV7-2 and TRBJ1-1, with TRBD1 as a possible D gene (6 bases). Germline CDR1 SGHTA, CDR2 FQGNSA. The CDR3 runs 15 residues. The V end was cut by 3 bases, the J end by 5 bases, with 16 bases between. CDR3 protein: CASSFGRGSSTEAFF. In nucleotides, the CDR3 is TGTGCCAGCAGCTTTGGCAGGGGAAGTTCGACTGAAGCTTTCTTT.

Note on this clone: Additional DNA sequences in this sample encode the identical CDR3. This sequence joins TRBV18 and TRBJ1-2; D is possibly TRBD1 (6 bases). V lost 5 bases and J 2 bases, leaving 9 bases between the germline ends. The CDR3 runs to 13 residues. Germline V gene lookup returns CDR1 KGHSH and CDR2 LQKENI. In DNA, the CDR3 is TGTGCCAGCTCAGAGGACAGCAACTATGGCTACACCTTC. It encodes CASSEDSNYGYTF.

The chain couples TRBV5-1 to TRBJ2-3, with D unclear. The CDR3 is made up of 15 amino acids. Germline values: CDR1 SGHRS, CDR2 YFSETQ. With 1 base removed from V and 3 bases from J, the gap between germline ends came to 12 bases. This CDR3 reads CASSLSISRTDTQYF. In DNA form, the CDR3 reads TGCGCCAGCAGCTTGAGTATATCTAGGACAGATACGCAGTATTTT.

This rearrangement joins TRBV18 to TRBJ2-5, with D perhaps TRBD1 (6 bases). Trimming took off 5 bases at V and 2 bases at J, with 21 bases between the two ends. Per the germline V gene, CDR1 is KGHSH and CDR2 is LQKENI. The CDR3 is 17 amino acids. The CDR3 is CASSSGPPTGLQETQYF. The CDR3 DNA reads TGTGCCAGCTCATCCGGACCACCAACAGGGCTTCAAGAGACCCAGTACTTC.

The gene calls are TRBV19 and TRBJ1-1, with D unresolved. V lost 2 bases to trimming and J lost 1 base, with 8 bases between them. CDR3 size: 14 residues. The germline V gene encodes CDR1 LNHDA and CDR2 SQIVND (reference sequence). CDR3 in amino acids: CASSISPGNTEAFF. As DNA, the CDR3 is TGTGCCAGTAGTATATCCCCCGGGAACACTGAAGCTTTCTTT.

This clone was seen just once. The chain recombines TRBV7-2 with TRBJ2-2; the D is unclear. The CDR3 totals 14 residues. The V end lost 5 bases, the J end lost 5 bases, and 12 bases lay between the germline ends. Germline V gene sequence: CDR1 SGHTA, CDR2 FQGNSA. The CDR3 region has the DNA TGTGCCAGCAGCAACAGACCCAAAACCGGGGAGCTGTTTTTT. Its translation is CASSNRPKTGELFF.

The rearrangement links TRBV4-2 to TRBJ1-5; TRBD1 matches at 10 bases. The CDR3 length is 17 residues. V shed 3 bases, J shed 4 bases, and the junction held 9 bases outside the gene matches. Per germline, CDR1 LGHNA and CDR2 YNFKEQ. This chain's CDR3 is CASSHGDRDRGNQPQHF. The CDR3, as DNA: TGTGCCAGCAGCCACGGGGACCGGGACAGGGGTAATCAGCCCCAGCATTTT.

CDR3 sequence: CASSEPWKRDSRYF. Here the CDR3 DNA reads TGTGCCAGCAGCGAGCCGTGGAAAAGAGACTCACGATACTTC. V and J are TRBV6-5 and TRBJ2-5, with unresolved D. With 6 bases removed from V and 14 bases from J, the gap between germline ends came to 25 bases. Germline CDR1 reads MNHEY; CDR2 reads SVGAGI. This CDR3 is 14 amino acids long.

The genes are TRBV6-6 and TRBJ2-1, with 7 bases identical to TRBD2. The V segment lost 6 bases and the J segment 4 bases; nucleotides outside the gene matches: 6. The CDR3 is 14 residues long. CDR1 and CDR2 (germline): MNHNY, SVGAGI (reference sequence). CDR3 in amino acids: CASSPVGGYNEQFF. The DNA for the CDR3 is TGTGCCAGCAGCCCAGTGGGGGGGTACAATGAGCAGTTCTTC.

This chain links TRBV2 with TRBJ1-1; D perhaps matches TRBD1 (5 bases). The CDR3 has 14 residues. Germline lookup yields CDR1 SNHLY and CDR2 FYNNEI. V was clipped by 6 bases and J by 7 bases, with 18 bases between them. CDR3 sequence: CASRGTTLEGEAFF. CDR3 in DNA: TGTGCCAGCAGAGGGACTACTTTAGAGGGTGAAGCTTTCTTT.